Included here is one TCR beta chain sequence, with context. Its antigen is not yet known. No base quality information exists; no much larger clone differs at one position. Libraries came from the immunoSEQ multiplex PCR assay. As stored in TCRdb, this immuneACCESS dataset retains in-frame rearrangements with V and J assigned. A fraction of the clones does not appear; measured against another copy, unresolved V genes explain less than half of the discrepancy, and the remainder lacks a known reason. The sample table lists over 65,000 clones, 94% of them with a count of one. The ten largest clones represent over 0.2% of the sample. The data are from a study of technical replicates of blood from a few donors listed by TCRdb under 2017. The CDR3 spans 13 residues, from the cysteine through the phenylalanine. Only the CDR3 region is kept as DNA, spanning 39 bases read in frame from base 1. CDR1 and CDR2 are drawn from the germline V gene: MNHNS, SASEGT. Deletion took 6 bases off V and 3 bases off J, with a span of 10 bases between the germline ends.

Sequencing was done on a sample of T cells isolated from PBMCs. The receptor was isolated from a human donor in good health. The chain joins TRBV6-1 to TRBJ2-3; D gene: possibly TRBD1, on 5 matching bases. The bases are TGTGCCAGCAGGACAGTCCTAACAGATACGCAGTATTTT. This is translated as CASRTVLTDTQYF.